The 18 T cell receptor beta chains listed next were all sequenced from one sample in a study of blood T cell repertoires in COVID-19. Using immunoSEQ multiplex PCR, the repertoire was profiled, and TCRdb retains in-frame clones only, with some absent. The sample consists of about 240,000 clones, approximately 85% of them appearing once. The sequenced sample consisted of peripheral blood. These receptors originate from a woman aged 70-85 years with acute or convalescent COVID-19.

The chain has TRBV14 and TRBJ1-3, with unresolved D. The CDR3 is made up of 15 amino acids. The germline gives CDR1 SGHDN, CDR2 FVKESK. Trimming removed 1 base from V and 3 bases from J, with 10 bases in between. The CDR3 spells CASSQGRNYGNTIYF. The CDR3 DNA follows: TGTGCCAGCAGCCAAGGAAGAAACTATGGAAACACCATATATTTT.

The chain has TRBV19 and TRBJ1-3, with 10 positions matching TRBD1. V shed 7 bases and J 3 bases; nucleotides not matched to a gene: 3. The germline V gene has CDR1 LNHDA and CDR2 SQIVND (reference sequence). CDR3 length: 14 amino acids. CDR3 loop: CASTDRGLGNTIYF. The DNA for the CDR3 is TGTGCCAGTACTGACAGGGGGCTTGGAAACACCATATATTTT.

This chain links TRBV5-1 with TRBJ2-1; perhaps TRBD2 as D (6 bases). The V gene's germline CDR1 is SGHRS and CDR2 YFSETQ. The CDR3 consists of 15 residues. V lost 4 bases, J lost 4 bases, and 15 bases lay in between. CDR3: CASSETGLEYNEQFF. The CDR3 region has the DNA TGCGCCAGCAGCGAGACGGGACTGGAATACAATGAGCAGTTCTTC.

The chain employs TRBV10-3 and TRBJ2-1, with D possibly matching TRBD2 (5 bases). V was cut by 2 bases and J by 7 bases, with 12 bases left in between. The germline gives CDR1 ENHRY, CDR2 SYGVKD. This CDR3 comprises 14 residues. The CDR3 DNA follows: TGTGCCATCAGTGAGGGGAATAGGGAGAATGAGCAGTTCTTC. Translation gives CAISEGNRENEQFF.

The CDR3 region has the DNA TGTGCCAGCAGCGGTTCGTCGGGGGGTGCGAACACCGGGGAGCTGTTTTTT. This gives the protein CASSGSSGGANTGELFF. The chain uses TRBV5-4 and TRBJ2-2; TRBD2 agrees at 7 bases. CDR1 and CDR2 (germline): SGHNT, YYREEE (reference sequence). The CDR3 covers 17 residues. Trimming cost V 4 bases and J 0 bases; bases outside gene matches: 9.

CDR3 region: CASSSGRVYGYTF. CDR3 nucleotide sequence: TGTGCCAGCAGTTCTGGGCGAGTCTATGGCTACACCTTC. V usage is TRBV12-3 or TRBV12-4 and J usage is TRBJ1-2; no firm D call. V lost 4 bases and J lost 4, with 10 bases in between. The length of the CDR3 is 13 residues.

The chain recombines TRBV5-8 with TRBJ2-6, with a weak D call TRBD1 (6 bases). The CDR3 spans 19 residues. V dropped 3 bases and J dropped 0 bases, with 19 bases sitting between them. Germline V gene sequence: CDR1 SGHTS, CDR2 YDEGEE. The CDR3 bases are TGTGCCAGCAGCTCTCCGACGGGACATCCTATCTCTGGGGCCAACGTCCTGACTTTC. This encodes CASSSPTGHPISGANVLTF.

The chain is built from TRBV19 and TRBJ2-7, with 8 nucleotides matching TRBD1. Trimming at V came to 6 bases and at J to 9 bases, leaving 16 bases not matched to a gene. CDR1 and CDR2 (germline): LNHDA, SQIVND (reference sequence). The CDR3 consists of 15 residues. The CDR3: CASSTNPGQVLGQYF. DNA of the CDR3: TGTGCCAGTAGCACTAACCCGGGACAGGTATTAGGGCAGTACTTC.

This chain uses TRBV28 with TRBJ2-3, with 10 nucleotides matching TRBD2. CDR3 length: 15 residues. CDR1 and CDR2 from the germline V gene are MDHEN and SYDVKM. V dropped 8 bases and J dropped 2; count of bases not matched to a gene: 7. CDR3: CASLEAGGYTDTQYF. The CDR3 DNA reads TGTGCCAGCCTAGAAGCGGGGGGGTACACAGATACGCAGTATTTT.

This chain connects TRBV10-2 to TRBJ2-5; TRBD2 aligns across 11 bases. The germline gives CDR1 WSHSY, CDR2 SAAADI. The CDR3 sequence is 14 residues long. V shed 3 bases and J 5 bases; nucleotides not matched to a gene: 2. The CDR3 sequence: CASSDTSGGETQYF. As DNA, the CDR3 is TGCGCCAGCAGTGATACTAGCGGGGGTGAGACCCAGTACTTC.

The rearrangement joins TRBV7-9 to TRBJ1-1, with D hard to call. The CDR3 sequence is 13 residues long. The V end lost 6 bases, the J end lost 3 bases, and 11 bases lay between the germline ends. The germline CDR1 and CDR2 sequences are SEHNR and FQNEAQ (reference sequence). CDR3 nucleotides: TGTGCCAGCAGGGCAGACTCGTACACTGAAGCTTTCTTT. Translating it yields CASRADSYTEAFF.

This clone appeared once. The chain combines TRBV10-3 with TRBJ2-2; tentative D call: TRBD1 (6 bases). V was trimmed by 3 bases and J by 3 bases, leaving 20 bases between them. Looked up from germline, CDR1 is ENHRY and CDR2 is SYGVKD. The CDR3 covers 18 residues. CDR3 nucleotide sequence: TGTGCCATCAGTGACCGCGTGGGACAATCAAGGGACACCGGGGAGCTGTTTTTT. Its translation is CAISDRVGQSRDTGELFF.

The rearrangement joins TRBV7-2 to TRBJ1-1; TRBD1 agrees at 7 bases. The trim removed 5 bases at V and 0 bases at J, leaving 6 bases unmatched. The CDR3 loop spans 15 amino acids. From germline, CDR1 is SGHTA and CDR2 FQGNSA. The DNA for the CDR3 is TGTGCCAGCAGCCCCACGACAGGGTTGAACACTGAAGCTTTCTTT. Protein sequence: CASSPTTGLNTEAFF. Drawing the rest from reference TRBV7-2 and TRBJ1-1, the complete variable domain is GAGVSQSPSNKVTEKGKDVELRCDPISGHTALYWYRQSLGQGLEFLIYFQGNSAPDKSGLPSDRFSAERTGGSVSTLTIQRTQQEDSAVYLCASSPTTGLNTEAFFGQGTRLTVV.

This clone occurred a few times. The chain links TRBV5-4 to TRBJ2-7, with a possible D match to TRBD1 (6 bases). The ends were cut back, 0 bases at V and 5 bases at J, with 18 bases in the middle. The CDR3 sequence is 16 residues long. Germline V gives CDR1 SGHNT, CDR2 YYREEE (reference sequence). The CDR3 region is CASSLGGLQGRDEQYF. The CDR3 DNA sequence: TGTGCCAGCAGCTTGGGAGGGTTACAGGGTCGCGACGAGCAGTACTTC. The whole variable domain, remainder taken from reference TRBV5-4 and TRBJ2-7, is ETGVTQSPTHLIKTRGQQVTLRCSSQSGHNTVSWYQQALGQGPQFIFQYYREEENGRGNFPPRFSGLQFPNYSSELNVNALELDDSALYLCASSLGGLQGRDEQYFGPGTRLTVT.

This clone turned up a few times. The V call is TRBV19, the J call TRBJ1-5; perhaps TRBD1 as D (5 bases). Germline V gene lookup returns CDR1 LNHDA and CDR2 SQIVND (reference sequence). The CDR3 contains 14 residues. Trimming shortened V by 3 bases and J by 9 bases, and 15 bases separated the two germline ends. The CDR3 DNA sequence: TGTGCCAGTAGTATTAATACAGGCTTGGGGCCCCAGCATTTT. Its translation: CASSINTGLGPQHF.

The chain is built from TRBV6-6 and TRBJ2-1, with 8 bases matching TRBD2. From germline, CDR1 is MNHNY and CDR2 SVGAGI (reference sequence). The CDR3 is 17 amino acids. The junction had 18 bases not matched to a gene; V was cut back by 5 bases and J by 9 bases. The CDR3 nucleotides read TGTGCCAGCAGTCAACACCCTCCGGGACTAGGGATTACTGAGCAGTTCTTC. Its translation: CASSQHPPGLGITEQFF.

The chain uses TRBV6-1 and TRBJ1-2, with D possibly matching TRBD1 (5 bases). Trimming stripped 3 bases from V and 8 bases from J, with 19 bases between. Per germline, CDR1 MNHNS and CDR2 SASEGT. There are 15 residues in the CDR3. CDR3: CASSERQGRAWGYTF. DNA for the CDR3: TGTGCCAGCAGTGAGCGTCAGGGCCGGGCTTGGGGCTACACCTTC.

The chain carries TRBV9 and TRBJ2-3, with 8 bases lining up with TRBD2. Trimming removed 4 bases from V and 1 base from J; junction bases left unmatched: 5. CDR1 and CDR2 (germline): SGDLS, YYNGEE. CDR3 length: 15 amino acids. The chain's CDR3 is CASSLSGVGTDTQYF. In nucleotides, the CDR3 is TGTGCCAGCAGCCTTAGCGGGGTAGGCACAGATACGCAGTATTTT.